This is a list of T cell receptor beta chains from one sample in a study of beta chain features in type 1 diabetes. Repertoires were generated with immunoSEQ multiplex PCR, while TCRdb's copy carries only in-frame clones and drops some. The table records 250,000 to 300,000 clones, 13% to 15% of them present only once. Sequencing was performed on naive CD4+ T cells from blood. The receptors shown here come from a man aged 25 to 40 with type 1 diabetes. The conserved cysteine and the conserved F or W are not part of the CDR3 here.

V gene,J gene,CDR3 protein
TRBV29-1,TRBJ2-1,SVDSSGLAINEQF
TRBV2,TRBJ2-3,ASSVRGPTDTQY
TRBV5-4,TRBJ2-5,ASSSSGGAWETQY
TRBV21-1,TRBJ2-3,ASSQRLTDTQY
TRBV7-9,TRBJ2-1,ASSSSGTTLANEQF
TRBV6-6,TRBJ2-7,ASSLLGDLTYEQY
TRBV9,TRBJ2-7,ASSVASESEQY
TRBV19,TRBJ2-6,ASRQTGANVLT
TRBV7-9,TRBJ2-5,ASSFPPRGQETQY
TRBV9,TRBJ2-1,ASSVSLKDREF
TRBV6-5,TRBJ1-1,ASSYTYLRVTEAF
TRBV12-5,TRBJ2-1,ASGLTNEQF
TRBV28,TRBJ2-7,ASTRGPYEQY
TRBV9,TRBJ1-1,ASSVRQADTEAF
TRBV2,TRBJ2-1,ASSDGVSEQF
TRBV15,TRBJ1-2,ATSLGTDYGYT
TRBV7-9,TRBJ2-5,ASSLRAETQY
TRBV5-4,TRBJ2-1,ASSSSNEQF
TRBV19,TRBJ1-4,ASSEEGLNEKLF
TRBV29-1,TRBJ1-4,SVGGGQTNEKLF
TRBV5-1,TRBJ2-5,ASSGGRAQETQY
TRBV2,TRBJ1-1,ASSETGLRYTEAF
TRBV7-9,TRBJ2-1,ASSLRREVRNEQF
TRBV7-2,TRBJ2-3,ASSLKGADTQY
TRBV11-1,TRBJ2-1,ASSFRRAGEVYNEQF
TRBV6-1,TRBJ1-4,AGQSGFEKLF
TRBV4-2,TRBJ2-3,ASSHAGLLDFTDTQY
TRBV18,TRBJ1-5,ASSPSTRGNQPQH
TRBV28,TRBJ2-1,ASSQLAGGYNEQF
TRBV9,TRBJ2-5,ASSVGQGKETQY
TRBV29-1,TRBJ2-1,SGSGRAGNEQF
TRBV28,TRBJ1-1,AIKGADSNTEAF
TRBV6-1,TRBJ2-3,ASRQTRGDTQY
TRBV2,TRBJ1-2,ASSGKHPTDGYT
TRBV6-5,TRBJ2-5,ASRRTSVETQY
TRBV6-1,TRBJ2-5,ASSLQGISGETQY
TRBV9,TRBJ2-2,ASSAGATSGNTGELF
TRBV28,TRBJ1-5,ASSFVEREYQPQH
TRBV7-3,TRBJ2-2,ASSWSGRDSGELF
TRBV6-5,TRBJ2-7,ASSYSYSYEQY
TRBV13,TRBJ2-5,ASSDRAEGETQY
TRBV9,TRBJ1-4,ASSVTGTSGEKLF
TRBV7-2,TRBJ2-7,ASSLRHPPMD
TRBV14,TRBJ2-5,ASSHMGSGETQY
TRBV11-3,TRBJ2-1,ASSGLAGASYNEQF
TRBV4-1,TRBJ1-5,ASSQETINQPQH
TRBV5-6,TRBJ1-5,ASSLGVRGYNQPQH
TRBV5-1,TRBJ1-1,ASSLAQGARGTEAF
TRBV9,TRBJ1-4,ASSVGVIEREKLF
TRBV2,TRBJ2-1,ASSEGASGSYEQF